This TCR beta chain was captured in a study of beta chain features in type 1 diabetes. At the level of the study: Age, gender and cell yields were alike across patients and healthy donors. All of the samples together had roughly 110 million sorted cells examined.

Regarding this clone: Its antigen is unknown.

Study conclusions and caveats: When Type 1 diabetes patients were examined, their TCRB CDR3s proved moderately but significantly shorter in all four CD4+ subsets.

Between the trimmed V and J ends, which lost 3 bases and 1 base, there was a span of 7 bases. Germline V gene lookup returns CDR1 SGHRS and CDR2 YFSETQ. This CDR3 has 13 residues. Expressed TCRB transcripts were sequenced after all isolated RNA was converted to cDNA. TCRdb's table, derived via immunoSEQ multiplex PCR, lists solely in-frame clones and lacks some. The data contain 200,000 to 250,000 clones, about 14% of them singletons. Sequencing used naive CD4+ T cells from blood. This sequence originates from a woman aged 40-49 years in good health. The chain has TRBV5-1 and TRBJ1-2; D is unresolved. Here the CDR3 reads CASSSEGNYGYTF. The CDR3 DNA sequence: TGCGCCAGCAGCTCAGAGGGTAACTATGGCTACACCTTC.